The 28 T cell receptor beta chains given below trace back to one sample, sequenced in a study of shared T cell receptors in the human thymus. Generated by immunoSEQ multiplex PCR, the TCRdb table keeps only in-frame clones and is missing some. The sample lists about 660,000 clones; about 90% were seen once. The data were also submitted as part of a second study, on human thymus T cells.

Sequenced sample: thymocytes. The receptors stem from a boy under two years old with a congenital heart defect.

The genes are TRBV6-5 and TRBJ2-3; D not certain. Germline V gene sequence: CDR1 MNHEY, CDR2 SVGAGI. This CDR3 is built from 15 residues. V lost 7 bases and J lost 0, with 14 bases in between. The DNA for the CDR3 is TGTGCCAGCACGTTAGACACCACTAGCACAGATACGCAGTATTTT. Protein: CASTLDTTSTDTQYF.

The table lists this clone with a count of one. The chain joins TRBV9 to TRBJ1-3; D gene ambiguous. From germline, CDR1 is SGDLS and CDR2 YYNGEE. Trimming stripped 3 bases from V and 0 bases from J, with 13 bases between. The CDR3 extends over 16 amino acids. The chain's CDR3 is CASSDPTDLSGNTIYF. As DNA, the CDR3 is TGTGCCAGCAGCGACCCGACTGATCTCTCTGGAAACACCATATATTTT.

This chain connects TRBV5-4 to TRBJ1-4; possible D gene TRBD1, 6 bases. This CDR3 is built from 14 residues. From germline, CDR1 is SGHNT and CDR2 YYREEE (reference sequence). The V end was cut by 9 bases, the J end by 6 bases, with 18 bases between. Here the CDR3 reads CATFNREPDEKLFF. The CDR3 DNA is TGTGCCACCTTTAACAGGGAGCCCGATGAAAAACTGTTTTTT.

DNA for the CDR3: TGTGCCAGCAGCCGGGGAGACAGGGACGGGGAGCTGTTTTTT. Amino acid sequence: CASSRGDRDGELFF. The chain combines TRBV14 with TRBJ2-2; 7 bases are shared with TRBD1. Trimming took 4 bases from V and 7 from J; bases not matched to a gene: 6. This CDR3 is built from 14 residues. Per the germline V gene, CDR1 is SGHDN and CDR2 is FVKESK. Full variable domain (rest looked up from reference TRBV14 and TRBJ2-2): EAGVTQFPSHSVIEKGQTVTLRCDPISGHDNLYWYRRVMGKEIKFLLHFVKESKQDESGMPNNRFLAERTGGTYSTLKVQPAELEDSGVYFCASSRGDRDGELFFGEGSRLTVL.

The chain couples TRBV19 to TRBJ1-2; TRBD1 agrees at 7 bases. V trimming: 6 bases; J trimming: 12 bases; junction bases outside the gene matches: 16. Germline CDR1 is LNHDA and CDR2 is SQIVND (reference sequence). The CDR3 has 14 residues. CDR3 coding DNA: TGTGCCAGTAGCCCTGGCGACAGGGTACCAATAAACACCTTC. Amino acids: CASSPGDRVPINTF. The whole variable domain, filled in from reference TRBV19 and TRBJ1-2, reads DGGITQSPKYLFRKEGQNVTLSCEQNLNHDAMYWYRQDPGQGLRLIYYSQIVNDFQKGDIAEGYSVSREKKESFPLTVTSAQKNPTAFYLCASSPGDRVPINTFGSGTRLTVV.

The V call is TRBV7-8, the J call TRBJ2-6; possible D gene TRBD2, 6 bases. The germline CDR1 and CDR2 sequences are SGHVS and FQNEAQ. Trimming removed 5 bases from V and 0 bases from J, with 11 bases in between. The CDR3 length is 16 residues. The CDR3 nucleotides read TGTGCCAGCAGCCCGTTCGGGGGCTCTGGGGCCAACGTCCTGACTTTC. This sequence encodes CASSPFGGSGANVLTF.

This rearrangement joins TRBV5-1 to TRBJ1-4; 10 bases align to TRBD1. The CDR3 runs 14 residues. The J segment lost 8 bases and the V segment lost 4 bases, leaving 5 bases of the junction unmatched. Germline CDR1 SGHRS, CDR2 YFSETQ. The CDR3 nucleotides are TGCGCCAGCAGCAGGGACAGGGGCGGAGAAAAACTGTTTTTT. As protein: CASSRDRGGEKLFF.

The V gene is TRBV7-8, the J gene TRBJ1-2; weak D call: TRBD1 (5 bases). CDR1 is SGHVS, CDR2 FQNEAQ, per germline. This CDR3 contains 13 residues. Trimming shortened V by 8 bases and J by 8 bases, and 18 bases separated the two germline ends. Here the CDR3 DNA reads TGTGCCAGCTCAACCGGGGGGAGGGAAGGCTACACCTTC. Translation: CASSTGGREGYTF.

CDR3 sequence: CSARFLAGVFF. In DNA, the CDR3 is TGCAGTGCTCGATTCCTAGCGGGAGTGTTCTTC. This chain connects TRBV20-1 to TRBJ2-1; 10 nucleotides agree with TRBD2. The CDR3 spans 11 residues. Germline V lookup: CDR1 DFQATT, CDR2 SNEGSKA (reference sequence). Germline trimming cut 5 bases from V and 15 bases from J; bases unmatched to any gene: 7.

As to this clone: The identical CDR3 is also encoded by other nucleotide sequences in the sample. The chain is built from TRBV7-9 and TRBJ2-7; tentatively, D is TRBD2 (6 bases). Germline V gives CDR1 SEHNR, CDR2 FQNEAQ (reference sequence). V was pared by 0 bases and J by 1 base, with 10 bases between. The CDR3 sequence is 15 residues long. The CDR3 loop reads CASSLAGTGSYEQYF. The CDR3 coding sequence is TGTGCCAGCAGCTTAGCCGGGACTGGATCCTACGAGCAGTACTTC.

The rearrangement uses TRBV10-2 and TRBJ2-1; D not resolved. V lost 3 bases and J lost 0, with 15 bases in between. Germline V gene sequence: CDR1 WSHSY, CDR2 SAAADI. CDR3 size: 17 residues. CDR3 region: CASSDVWRQSSYNEQFF. For the CDR3, the DNA is TGCGCCAGCAGTGATGTGTGGCGGCAGAGCTCCTACAATGAGCAGTTCTTC.

This clone was seen only a few times. The chain's CDR3 is CASSQGQYTYEQYF. The CDR3 DNA sequence: TGCGCCAGCAGCCAGGGACAGTATACCTACGAGCAGTACTTC. The chain is built from TRBV4-3 and TRBJ2-7; TRBD1 matches at 7 bases. The CDR3 loop spans 14 amino acids. Germline trimming cut 3 bases from V and 2 bases from J; bases unmatched to any gene: 4. Germline assignment: CDR1 LGHNA and CDR2 YSLEER.

In DNA, the CDR3 is TGTGCCAGCAGGAGGTCGCGCCAGGGGCATTGCAATGAGCAGTTCTTC. Protein product: CASRRSRQGHCNEQFF. This chain links TRBV27 with TRBJ2-1; D might be TRBD1 (6 bases). Germline-derived CDR1 and CDR2 are MNHEY and SMNVEV (reference sequence). Trimming cost V 6 bases and J 6 bases, with 21 bases left between them. The CDR3 spans 16 residues.

This clone occurred a few times. The chain employs TRBV19 and TRBJ2-3, with 8 bases that match TRBD2. Trimming cost V 6 bases and J 4 bases; bases outside gene matches: 6. Germline V lookup: CDR1 LNHDA, CDR2 SQIVND (reference sequence). CDR3 length equals 14 residues. CDR3 nucleotides: TGTGCCAGTAGCTTAGCGGGGAGTCCAGATACGCAGTATTTT. This sequence encodes CASSLAGSPDTQYF. The whole variable domain, filled in from reference TRBV19 and TRBJ2-3, reads DGGITQSPKYLFRKEGQNVTLSCEQNLNHDAMYWYRQDPGQGLRLIYYSQIVNDFQKGDIAEGYSVSREKKESFPLTVTSAQKNPTAFYLCASSLAGSPDTQYFGPGTRLTVL.

The chain carries TRBV27 and TRBJ2-1, with a tentative D call TRBD2 (6 bases). The CDR3 sequence is 16 residues long. V lost 4 bases and J lost 2, with 15 bases in between. Germline CDR1 MNHEY, CDR2 SMNVEV (reference sequence). The CDR3 region has the DNA TGTGCCAGCAGTTACTTAACGGGGGTCCCCTACAATGAGCAGTTCTTC. Encoded protein: CASSYLTGVPYNEQFF.

V is TRBV11-2 and J is TRBJ2-1, with D unresolved. The V and J ends lost 4 bases and 5 bases respectively, with 9 bases between them. The CDR3 spans 13 residues. The germline V gene has CDR1 SGHAT and CDR2 FQNNGV. The DNA for the CDR3 is TGTGCCAGCAGCTATGCAGTTGACAATGAGCAGTTCTTC. This encodes CASSYAVDNEQFF.

This chain connects TRBV5-6 to TRBJ1-1; D is unresolved. V gave up 2 bases and J gave up 11 bases, with 10 bases separating them. This CDR3 spans 11 amino acids. Germline lookup yields CDR1 SGHDT and CDR2 YYEEEE. CDR3 sequence reads: CASSFRAGAFF. The CDR3 nucleotides read TGTGCCAGCAGCTTCCGGGCGGGGGCTTTCTTT.

The chain links TRBV28 to TRBJ1-2; 7 bases align to TRBD1. Germline V gene lookup returns CDR1 MDHEN and CDR2 SYDVKM. The CDR3 runs 13 residues. V was pared by 2 bases and J by 10 bases, with 7 bases of the junction left unmatched. CDR3 in DNA: TGTGCCAGCAGTTTAGGACGACAGGGTGCCTACACCTTC. It specifies CASSLGRQGAYTF.

The V and J genes are TRBV27 and TRBJ1-2; no firm D call. This CDR3 has 14 amino acids. V dropped 2 bases and J dropped 4 bases, with 11 bases sitting between them. The germline V gene encodes CDR1 MNHEY and CDR2 SMNVEV (reference sequence). The CDR3 DNA reads as TGTGCCAGCAGTTTAGAACCTCGGGGCTATGGCTACACCTTC. As protein: CASSLEPRGYGYTF.

The chain couples TRBV27 to TRBJ2-7, with 8 bases identical to TRBD1. The CDR3 consists of 16 residues. CDR1 and CDR2 from the germline V gene are MNHEY and SMNVEV (reference sequence). Trimming cost V 3 bases and J 5 bases; bases outside gene matches: 12. CDR3 residues: CASSFFGQGIGDEQYF. In DNA, the CDR3 is TGTGCCAGCAGTTTCTTCGGACAGGGAATAGGCGACGAGCAGTACTTC.

This chain links TRBV5-6 with TRBJ1-6; tentatively, D is TRBD1 (6 bases). V was cut by 0 bases and J by 5 bases, with 6 bases left in between. This CDR3 comprises 14 residues. The germline V gene encodes CDR1 SGHDT and CDR2 YYEEEE. The chain's CDR3 is CASSLGGHNSPLHF. CDR3 coding DNA: TGTGCCAGCAGCTTGGGGGGGCATAATTCACCCCTCCACTTT.

The gene calls are TRBV6-5 and TRBJ1-3; no firm D call. The V gene lost 5 bases and the J gene lost 3 bases, with 14 bases spanning the gap. The CDR3 consists of 15 residues. CDR1 and CDR2 from the germline V gene are MNHEY and SVGAGI. CDR3 in DNA: TGTGCCAGCAGTCGCCTCCACTGCTTTGGAAACACCATATATTTT. This gives the protein CASSRLHCFGNTIYF.

This clone was seen a few times. The chain carries TRBV11-2 and TRBJ1-2, with D unclear. Trimming shortened V by 1 base and J by 5 bases, and 17 bases separated the two germline ends. CDR3 length: 16 amino acids. Germline CDR1 is SGHAT and CDR2 is FQNNGV. CDR3 in amino acids: CASSLGSGQPPYGYTF. In nucleotides, the CDR3 is TGTGCCAGCAGCTTAGGATCTGGGCAGCCTCCTTATGGCTACACCTTC.

V and J are TRBV30 and TRBJ2-7; a possible D gene is TRBD2 (6 bases). Per the germline V gene, CDR1 is GTSNPN and CDR2 is SVGIG (reference sequence). This CDR3 has 16 residues. Trimming removed 0 bases from V and 2 bases from J, with 17 bases in between. The CDR3 sequence: CAWSVFERANPYEQYF. As DNA, the CDR3 is TGTGCCTGGAGTGTATTCGAGCGGGCAAATCCCTACGAGCAGTACTTC.

J is TRBJ1-1 and V is TRBV4-1, with 7 bases lining up with TRBD1. The CDR3 length is 14 residues. After removal of 2 bases from V and 3 bases from J, the junction contained 3 bases not matched to a gene. CDR1 and CDR2 from the germline V gene are MGHRA and YSYEKL. CDR3 region: CASSQLRGDTEAFF. CDR3 DNA sequence: TGCGCCAGCAGCCAACTCAGGGGGGACACTGAAGCTTTCTTT.

The chain links TRBV5-1 to TRBJ1-2; perhaps TRBD1 as D (5 bases). Germline assignment: CDR1 SGHRS and CDR2 YFSETQ. The CDR3 totals 16 residues. V dropped 0 bases and J dropped 4 bases, with 16 bases sitting between them. CDR3 DNA sequence: TGCGCCAGCAGCTTGGCCTGGATGACAGCGGGCTATGGCTACACCTTC. This encodes CASSLAWMTAGYGYTF.

The chain recombines TRBV4-3 with TRBJ2-7; D may be TRBD2 (7 bases). Germline lookup yields CDR1 LGHNA and CDR2 YSLEER. The CDR3 runs to 19 residues. Trimming removed 0 bases at V and 0 bases at J, with 21 bases between. The CDR3 protein is CASSQDSRSYREGSYEQYF. The CDR3 DNA sequence: TGCGCCAGCAGCCAAGATTCGCGGTCTTACAGGGAGGGCTCCTACGAGCAGTACTTC.

V usage is TRBV4-1 and J usage is TRBJ2-7, with TRBD1 as a possible D gene (6 bases). Germline V gene sequence: CDR1 MGHRA, CDR2 YSYEKL. Between the trimmed V and J ends, which lost 2 bases and 2 bases, there was a span of 16 bases. The CDR3 covers 16 residues. CDR3 nucleotide sequence: TGCGCCAGCAGCCAACACAGGGACAAAGGGGCCTACGAGCAGTACTTC. It codes for CASSQHRDKGAYEQYF.